This T cell receptor (beta chain) is from a study of cytomegalovirus exposure and HLA in healthy donors (dated by TCRdb to 2015 to 2018). Notes on the research overall: According to an earlier analysis of 587 of the donors, 200 million or so T cells yielded 95 million to 140 million unique TCR beta sequences and about 280 Gb of sequence data. In a later genetic analysis, genome-wide SNP genotypes for about three fifths of the 666 donors were used, and that subset was treated as a discovery cohort. Donor age, sex, ethnicity and CMV serostatus were compiled together with the repertoire data. Roughly 300 gigabases of sequencing data and tens of millions of unique TCR sequences made up an early release that covered several hundred HLA-typed donors. The number of typed donors differed by locus: roughly 629-640 for A, B, C, DRB1 and DQB1; approximately 520 for DQA1; about 600 for DPA1; and 400 to 480 for DPB1. Besides the first cohort of under 700 subjects, a separate validation cohort made up of over a hundred different subjects was used. All discovery cohort repertoires had been generated on a single sequencing platform. Five DR-DQ haplotypes were treated as single units for association and clustering because of strong linkage in the cohort. Of the roughly 400 genotyped donors, less than 90% were placed in the genetic ancestry cluster associated with self-reported Caucasian donors. The study was designed to test whether signatures of past pathogen exposure could be identified by cataloging public T cell receptors. To predict cytomegalovirus infection status, the study brought together high-throughput TCR immunosequencing, statistical association of individual TCRs with disease status, and machine learning. The study profiled the T cell repertoires of hundreds of subjects by immunosequencing and related them to cytomegalovirus serostatus. To decide whether each TCR beta V gene segment behaved as functional or pseudogenic, an earlier analysis of approximately 620 of the donors relied on high-throughput TCR beta sequencing. To study patterns of TCR occurrence, a later analysis re-analyzed previously published TCR beta repertoires from 550 to 800 donors and added high-resolution HLA genotyping. Across approximately 400 genotyped donors of the cohort, an average of approximately 220,000 unique TCR beta nucleotide sequences per donor were sequenced, and approximately 19% of those sequences were non-productive. Rather than drawing on any new phenotypic data, the later analysis identified candidate immune exposures from TCR beta sequences and the way those sequences occurred across donors. Class I and class II HLA loci were covered by the typing at four-digit resolution.

The cohort was made up of roughly 670 healthy bone marrow donors. At the time of sampling, all cohort members were nominally healthy, though unrecorded immune exposures were likely present. The donor was CMV seronegative and belonged to the group of 352 seronegative cohort members. Every donor gave a peripheral blood sample, and the peripheral blood mononuclear cells from that sample were used for TCR beta sequencing. The Qiagen DNeasy Blood Extraction Kit was used to extract genomic DNA from the blood cell samples. The germline V gene specifies LGHNA as CDR1 and YSLEER as CDR2. Spanning cysteine to phenylalanine, the CDR3 consists of 13 amino acids. Only the CDR3 DNA is retained, 39 bases long and in frame from the first base. The receptor library was made with the immunoSEQ multiplex PCR assay. A mixture of 60 forward primers for TCR Vbeta segments and 13 reverse primers for TCR Jbeta segments was used in the multiplex PCR. Amplification of the CDR3 region of rearranged TCR beta genes was performed with a multiplex PCR assay on genomic DNA. The amplified TCR beta libraries were sequenced on the Illumina HiSeq System as 87-base-pair reads. The study's own analysis went as follows. A later analysis counted about 82 million unique TCR beta chains across the 500 to 850 repertoires, and 9 million to 14 million of these chains were shared by at least two donors. A nearest-neighbor algorithm error-corrected the raw reads and collapsed the reads into unique sequences, merging closely related sequences to remove PCR and sequencing errors. V, D and J gene segments were assigned by aligning CDR3 sequences to IMGT reference sequences. For a sequence to be retained, a match of at least six nucleotides was required to both a V gene segment and a J gene segment. A rearrangement was called productive if the CDR3 had no stop codons and remained in frame with V and J, and every other rearrangement was called non-productive. CDR3 was defined by IMGT convention, running from the second conserved V-encoded cysteine to the conserved J-encoded phenylalanine. The earlier analysis of about 610 of the donors excluded sequences that lacked an unambiguous match to a single V gene segment. An earlier analysis of 500 to 700 of the donors classified V segments as functional when productive rearrangements were above 56.7% and as segregating when the standard deviation between donors was above 5%. A statistical classification framework was built for diagnosing cytomegalovirus status from the catalog of TCR beta chain sequences. In a later analysis, V and J genes were assigned by comparing TCR nucleotide sequences against IMGT/GENE-DB human TR gene sequences. Using the TCRdist pipeline, a later analysis assigned CDR3 sequences along with most-parsimonious VDJ recombination scenarios. In a later analysis, each TCR beta chain was defined by its CDR3 amino acid sequence together with its V-gene family, and reads lacking a unique V-gene family were excluded. A later analysis removed several hundred highly shared, low-generation-probability nucleotide sequences to deal with suspected cross-contamination and a sequencing artifact. In a later analysis, a clonal expansion index was calculated for each public chain from normalized within-repertoire ranks of inferred template counts. In a later analysis, generation probabilities were computed using a VDJ recombination model fitted to out-of-frame rearrangements, and the results were checked against IGoR. A later analysis scored TCR-TCR, TCR-HLA and TCR-CMV co-occurrence with hypergeometric tests, applying a repertoire-size bias correction to TCR pairs. To estimate false discovery rates, a later analysis permuted the HLA or CMV assignments 20 times. In a later analysis, co-occurring TCRs were grouped using DBSCAN, with TCRdist sequence similarity added in when clustering inside HLA-allele-positive subsets. Repertoires with fewer than 30,000 or more than 120,000 public chains, plus five repertoires with anomalous nucleotide sharing, were excluded from co-occurrence clustering. TCRdb took over this immuneACCESS table, retaining in-frame rearrangements with V and J assigned. Such tables are incomplete; in checked studies, under half of the missing clones stem from an unresolved V gene, and the remainder is unexplained. V, J and clone size were drawn from that table, and D and trimming were deduced from the DNA. This sample has approximately 140,000 clones in its table, and around three quarters of those were observed once. The top ten clonotypes cover approximately 1% of the sample.

General study outcomes and caveats: Across donors, most TCR sequences were observed very rarely, whereas some public TCRs were present in many individuals. When HLA alleles, especially DR and DQ, strongly co-occurred, attributing TCR associations to individual alleles was difficult. In a later analysis, most CMV-associated TCR beta chains were found to appear HLA-restricted, with HLA associations seemingly driven largely by CMV exposure. Specific HLA alleles were associated with roughly 17,000 TCR beta sequences at a false discovery rate of 0.05 in a later analysis. In a later analysis, TCR association rates were found to vary across HLA loci, with the most associated TCRs seen for DRB1 alleles and the fewest for HLA-C alleles. For the cohort, immune exposure information was limited to CMV serostatus. A further reported finding was that TCR beta sequences accurately predicted the HLA-A and HLA-B alleles for most subjects in the first cohort. In a later analysis, several top co-occurrence clusters were reported to appear linked to parvovirus B19, influenza, CMV and Epstein-Barr virus. According to the authors, the approach could potentially be generalized to other disease states and immunological phenotypes. Three of the identified cytomegalovirus-associated TCR beta chains were confirmed in vitro to be specific for cytomegalovirus antigens. HLA typing was unavailable for some donors at each locus, so association tests used only the typed subset. The classifier was reported to diagnose cytomegalovirus status with high specificity and sensitivity in both the original cohort and the validation cohort. Roughly uniform sequencing depth across donors was assumed in presence/absence analyses, although this assumption may not hold. According to a later genetic analysis, donors in an Asian-associated ancestry cluster had fewer N-insertions in productive TCRs than the roughly 700-donor mean. Some IMGT-functional V segments, including TRBV6-2 and TRBV6-3, could not be told apart with the 87-base-pair reads, so those segments were excluded. In an earlier analysis of a few hundred of the donors, most TCR beta V segments were observed in productive rearrangements about 90% or about 30% of the time, broadly matching IMGT annotations. Compared with equally common non-associated chains, HLA-associated TCR beta chains in a later analysis were more clonally expanded and had lower generation probabilities. This cohort had only TCR beta chains sequenced, and the lack of alpha or paired-chain data limited which features could be detected. Correlated functional status among segregating V segments might be attributable to linkage disequilibrium, but an unknown experimental factor could not be ruled out. An association between a missense DCLRE1C variant and V-gene and J-gene trimming of TCR beta chains was found in a later genetic analysis and replicated in an independent cohort. Roughly 17 rarely observed V segments, including chromosome 9 orphons, were excluded from the earlier analysis of approximately 600 of the donors because counts were too low. In the study, 150 to 200 TCR beta chains were listed as associated with cytomegalovirus. A group of highly shared sequence variants was considered likely to be a technical artifact of the sequencing pipeline.

A word on this clone: The antigen it binds to is not known. The sample holds no much larger clone one base away, and base qualities are not on file.

The sample comprised PBMCs. The chain was built from TRBV4-3 and TRBJ2-5; the junction holds 9 bases that match TRBD1. Near its end, the DNA agrees better with TRBJ2-7, so the J call may be wrong. This TCR came from a man aged 18 to 30 in good health and CMV-seronegative. The nucleotide sequence reads as follows: TGCGCCAGCAGCCCCGGGACAGGGAGCGAGCAGTACTTC. It translates to CASSPGTGSEQYF.